A selection of T cell receptor beta chains follows, all from one sample in a study of control samples from healthy donors and cancer patients. Generated by immunoSEQ multiplex PCR, the TCRdb table keeps only in-frame clones and is missing some. The sample has about 130,000 clones, roughly 90% seen once. Sequencing was performed on blood. These receptors came from a man aged 45-60 years in good health. Both conserved end residues are part of each CDR3. D genes are given only for firm matches. Some rows mark clone size as missing; the rest say once, few, many or name a class of expanded clone.

V	D	size	J	length	DNA	CDR3
TRBV27	.	.	TRBJ2-6	16	TGTGCCAGCAGTAGAAAGTGGGGGGCTGGGGCCAACGTCCTGACTTTC	CASSRKWGAGANVLTF
TRBV2	.	.	TRBJ1-1	18	TGTGCCAGCAGTGAAACGGCAGGCCTCCAAATAGGGGGCACTGAAGCTTTCTTT	CASSETAGLQIGGTEAFF
TRBV21-1	.	.	TRBJ2-1	15	TGTGCCAGCAGCAAGGGGTGGGGACAGTCGTATGAGCAGTTCTTC	CASSKGWGQSYEQFF
TRBV5-1	TRBD2	.	TRBJ2-7	14	TGCGCCAGCACAAGCGGGGGGACGCCTAACGAGCAGTACTTC	CASTSGGTPNEQYF
TRBV5-1	TRBD2	.	TRBJ2-3	19	TGCGCCAGCAGCTTGGTTTTACCGCGGGGGGAACCCACAAGCGATACGCAGTATTTT	CASSLVLPRGEPTSDTQYF
TRBV10-2	TRBD1	once	TRBJ1-2	13	TGCGCCAGCAGTGAACAGGGGGATTATGGCTACACCTTC	CASSEQGDYGYTF
TRBV7-9	.	once	TRBJ1-6	14	TGTGCCAGTTCTATACAGGACGGTAATTCACCCCTCCACTTT	CASSIQDGNSPLHF
TRBV27	TRBD1	.	TRBJ2-6	18	TGTGCCAGCAGTTTAGTACCGAGACAGGGCCCTGGGGCCAACGTCCTGACTTTC	CASSLVPRQGPGANVLTF
TRBV2	TRBD2	.	TRBJ2-1	17	TGTGCCAGCAGTACTAGCGGGGGGACTAGCTCCTACAATGAGCAGTTCTTC	CASSTSGGTSSYNEQFF
TRBV28	TRBD1	.	TRBJ1-2	16	TGTGCCAGCATTAAACGGGACAGGGTCGTGAACTATGGCTACACCTTC	CASIKRDRVVNYGYTF
TRBV21-1	.	.	TRBJ1-5	18	TGTGCCAGCAGCAAAGTTGGCAGGGGGCGGGTGAGCAATCAGCCCCAGCATTTT	CASSKVGRGRVSNQPQHF
TRBV7-9	.	.	TRBJ1-4	13	TGTGCCAGCAGCTTATACCCGAATGAAAAACTGTTTTTT	CASSLYPNEKLFF
TRBV21-1	.	.	TRBJ1-5	12	TGTGCCAGCAGCCCCCGAGGGCAGCCCCAGCATTTT	CASSPRGQPQHF
TRBV7-7	.	.	TRBJ2-1	16	TGTGCCAGCAGCTTAGATCACGCGGGGCTCTTCAGGGAGCAGTTCTTC	CASSLDHAGLFREQFF
TRBV10-3	TRBD1	.	TRBJ2-6	18	TGTGCCATCAGCCCTAGAGGGAGACAGGGGGCTGGGGCCAACGTCCTGACTTTC	CAISPRGRQGAGANVLTF
TRBV4-2	.	once	TRBJ1-4	15	TGTGCCAGCAGCCAAGTGGGGTCGGGTGATGAAAAACTGTTTTTT	CASSQVGSGDEKLFF
TRBV11-3	.	.	TRBJ2-5	17	TGTGCCAGCAGCTTAGATTGGGCCAGAACATCACAAGAGACCCAGTACTTC	CASSLDWARTSQETQYF
TRBV30	TRBD2	once	TRBJ2-1	15	TGTGCCTGGAGTCGGGGGGACTTGGGACGGGGTGAGCAGTTCTTC	CAWSRGDLGRGEQFF
TRBV27	TRBD1	.	TRBJ1-1	13	TGTGCCAGCAGTTTTGGACAGGGCGTACGGGCTTTCTTT	CASSFGQGVRAFF
TRBV7-9	.	.	TRBJ2-2	16	TGTGCCAGCAGGTCTTCCGACACGATGAACACCGGGGAGCTGTTTTTT	CASRSSDTMNTGELFF
TRBV30	.	.	TRBJ2-7	10	TGTGCCTGGGGACAGTTCAAGCAGTACTTC	CAWGQFKQYF
TRBV7-6	TRBD2	.	TRBJ2-1	15	TGTGCCAGCAGCCCGACTATGGGGGGGAGGGGTGAGCAGTTCTTC	CASSPTMGGRGEQFF
TRBV10-3	TRBD1	.	TRBJ2-1	15	TGTGCCATCAGTGCACGGGACAGGGGGGGAAATGAGCAGTTCTTC	CAISARDRGGNEQFF
TRBV9	.	.	TRBJ1-2	15	TGTGCCAGCAGCGTAGGGACGTACCAAGAAGAGGGCTACACCTTC	CASSVGTYQEEGYTF
TRBV18	.	.	TRBJ1-1	14	TGTGCCAGCTCATTGACCGGGACAAGCTTTGAAGCTTTCTTT	CASSLTGTSFEAFF
TRBV28	.	.	TRBJ1-2	15	TGTGCCAGCAGCCCACCCCGACAGGAGTACTATGGCTACACCTTC	CASSPPRQEYYGYTF
TRBV28	.	.	TRBJ1-2	13	TGTGCCAGCAGTTTAAAAATCTACTATGGCTACACCTTC	CASSLKIYYGYTF
TRBV9	TRBD1	.	TRBJ2-2	17	TGTGCCAGCAGCGTAGATAGGGGGCGCGGGAACACCGGGGAGCTGTTTTTT	CASSVDRGRGNTGELFF
TRBV2	.	.	TRBJ2-1	16	TGTGCCAGCAGACCTACCCGGGACTCAAAAAAAAATGAGCAGTTCTTC	CASRPTRDSKKNEQFF
TRBV6-5	TRBD2	.	TRBJ2-7	14	TGTGCCAGCAGTTACTCGGGAGGGACGGGTGAGCAGTACTTC	CASSYSGGTGEQYF
TRBV5-1	.	.	TRBJ2-2	15	TGCGCCAGCAGCTTGAGGGACTCGTCCACCGGGGAGCTGTTTTTT	CASSLRDSSTGELFF
TRBV18	.	.	TRBJ1-2	13	TGTGCCAGCTCTGTCGACTCTAACTATGGCTACACCTTC	CASSVDSNYGYTF